This T cell receptor beta chain was identified during a study of blood T cell repertoires in COVID-19. Looking at the study overall: T cells, B-cell-depleted T cells, or PBMCs provided the cDNA or gDNA that served as material.

As handled by the study authors: For nucleated cells, counts were estimated from reference gene primer amplification. Sequenced by immunoSEQ multiplex PCR; TCRdb stores in-frame clones only, minus some. That table is the source of V, J and clone size, and D and trimming were worked out from the DNA. The table lists some 150,000 clones, around nine tenths of them singletons. V dropped 6 bases and J dropped 5 bases, with 19 bases sitting between them. Germline CDR1 and CDR2: MDHEN and SYDVKM. This CDR3 region has 16 residues. The specimen was peripheral blood. This TCR derives from a middle-aged man with active or convalescent COVID-19. The J gene is TRBJ2-2, the V gene TRBV28, with D tentatively TRBD1 (5 bases). The CDR3 region is CASRDSLFLKTGELFF. CDR3 in DNA: TGTGCCAGCAGAGACAGCCTATTCCTGAAGACCGGGGAGCTGTTTTTT.